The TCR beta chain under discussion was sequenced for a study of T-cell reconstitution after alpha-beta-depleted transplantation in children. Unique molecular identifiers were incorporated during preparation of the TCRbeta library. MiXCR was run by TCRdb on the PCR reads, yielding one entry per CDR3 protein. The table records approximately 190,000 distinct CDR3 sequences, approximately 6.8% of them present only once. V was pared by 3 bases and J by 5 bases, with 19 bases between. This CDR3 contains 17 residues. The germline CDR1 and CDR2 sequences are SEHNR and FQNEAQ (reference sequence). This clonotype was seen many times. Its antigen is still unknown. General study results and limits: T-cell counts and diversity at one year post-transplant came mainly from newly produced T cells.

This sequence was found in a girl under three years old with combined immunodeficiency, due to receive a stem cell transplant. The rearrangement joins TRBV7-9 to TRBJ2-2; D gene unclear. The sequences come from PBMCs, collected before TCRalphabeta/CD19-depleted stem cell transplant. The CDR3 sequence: CASSFALERDKTGELFF. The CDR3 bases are TGTGCCAGCAGCTTCGCCTTGGAGAGAGATAAAACCGGGGAGCTGTTTTTT. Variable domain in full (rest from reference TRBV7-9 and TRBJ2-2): DTGVSQNPRHKITKRGQNVTFRCDPISEHNRLYWYRQTLGQGPEFLTYFQNEAQLEKSRLLSDRFSAERPKGSFSTLEIQRTEQGDSAMYLCASSFALERDKTGELFFGEGSRLTVL.